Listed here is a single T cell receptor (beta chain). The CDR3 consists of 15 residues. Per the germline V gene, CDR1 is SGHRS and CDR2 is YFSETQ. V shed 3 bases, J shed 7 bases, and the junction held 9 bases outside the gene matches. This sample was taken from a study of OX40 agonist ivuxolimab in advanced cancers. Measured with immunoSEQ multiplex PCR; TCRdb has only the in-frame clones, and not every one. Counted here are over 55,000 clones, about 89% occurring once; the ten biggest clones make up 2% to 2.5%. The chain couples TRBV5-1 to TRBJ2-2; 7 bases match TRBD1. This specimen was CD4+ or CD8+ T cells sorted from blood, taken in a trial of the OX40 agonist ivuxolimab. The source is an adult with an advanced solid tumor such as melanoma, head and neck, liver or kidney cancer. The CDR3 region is CASSSTGAWGGELFF. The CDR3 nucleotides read TGCGCCAGCAGCTCTACAGGGGCCTGGGGCGGGGAGCTGTTTTTT.